This passage covers 30 T cell receptor beta chains from one sample sequenced in a study of control samples from healthy donors and cancer patients. The repertoire was sequenced with immunoSEQ multiplex PCR; TCRdb's copy has only in-frame clones and lacks some. The repertoire holds fewer than 100,000 clones, approximately 91% seen once, with more than 5% in the top ten. Material for sequencing was blood. These receptors were obtained from a woman between 50 and 59 years old in good health.

The chain couples TRBV7-9 to TRBJ1-2; D remains unclear. The germline gives CDR1 SEHNR, CDR2 FQNEAQ (reference sequence). V dropped 4 bases and J dropped 1 base, with 19 bases sitting between them. The CDR3 extends over 17 amino acids. The CDR3 DNA reads TGTGCCAGCAGCTATCCGGGATCCCCACAGAATAACTATGGCTACACCTTC. Amino acids: CASSYPGSPQNNYGYTF.

The table lists this clone with a count of one. The rearrangement joins TRBV18 to TRBJ2-5; 10 bases match TRBD1. The germline gives CDR1 KGHSH, CDR2 LQKENI. This CDR3 is built from 14 residues. J gave up 4 bases and V 6 bases, and 5 bases lay outside the gene matches. The CDR3 here is CASSIGQGGETQYF. The CDR3 region has the DNA TGTGCCAGCTCGATAGGACAGGGGGGAGAGACCCAGTACTTC.

The V call is TRBV18, the J call TRBJ2-3; 11 bases map to TRBD2. The CDR3 has 19 residues. Germline loops: CDR1 KGHSH, CDR2 LQKENI. Trimming cost V 2 bases and J 0 bases; bases outside gene matches: 10. This CDR3 is CASSPGLAGGWGSTDTQYF. The CDR3 DNA reads as TGTGCCAGCTCACCAGGGCTAGCGGGAGGATGGGGAAGCACAGATACGCAGTATTTT.

The chain recombines TRBV5-1 with TRBJ2-7; TRBD2 matches at 10 bases. The CDR3 spans 14 residues. Germline V CDR1 and CDR2: SGHRS, YFSETQ. The ends lost 4 bases at V and 5 bases at J; junction bases unmatched: 6. CDR3: CASSGAGGPNEQYF. The CDR3, as DNA: TGCGCCAGCAGCGGAGCGGGGGGGCCTAACGAGCAGTACTTC.

This clone was found once. This chain connects TRBV30 to TRBJ1-6; 9 nucleotides match TRBD1. This CDR3 region has 14 residues. V trimming: 7 bases; J trimming: 5 bases; junction bases outside the gene matches: 6. CDR1 GTSNPN and CDR2 SVGIG come from the germline V gene (reference sequence). For the CDR3, the DNA is TGTGCCTCTAAACAGGGGGCCAATAATTCACCCCTCCACTTT. It codes for CASKQGANNSPLHF.

This clone appeared a single time. CDR3 coding DNA: TGCGCCAGCAGCTTGGGAGACTGGGCTGGGACTGAAGCTTTCTTT. Translation gives CASSLGDWAGTEAFF. The chain uses TRBV5-1 and TRBJ1-1, with unresolved D. The CDR3 has 15 amino acids. V was shortened by 0 bases and J by 5 bases, with 14 bases between the two germline ends. Germline-derived CDR1 and CDR2 are SGHRS and YFSETQ.

This clone was seen a single time. V usage is TRBV5-1 and J usage is TRBJ2-2; 9 bases line up with TRBD2. Trimming took 4 bases from V and 7 from J; bases not matched to a gene: 8. Germline V gene sequence: CDR1 SGHRS, CDR2 YFSETQ. The CDR3 has 15 residues. For the CDR3, the DNA is TGCGCCAGCAGCGGCCTAGCGGGGAAGGTCGGGGAGCTGTTTTTT. It encodes CASSGLAGKVGELFF.

This clone was seen just once. Here the CDR3 reads CASSPEPGQASLHF. The DNA for the CDR3 is TGTGCCAGTAGTCCGGAACCAGGACAGGCCTCTCTCCACTTT. The V gene is TRBV19, the J gene TRBJ1-6; TRBD1 matches at 7 bases. Germline lookup yields CDR1 LNHDA and CDR2 SQIVND (reference sequence). The trim removed 5 bases at V and 16 bases at J, leaving 14 bases unmatched. CDR3 size: 14 residues.

The chain uses TRBV5-6 and TRBJ1-6, with 8 nucleotides matching TRBD1. Germline V gives CDR1 SGHDT, CDR2 YYEEEE. V lost 4 bases to trimming and J lost 10 bases; unmatched junction nucleotides: 4. The CDR3 consists of 13 residues. CDR3 loop: CASSIDRGSPLHF. CDR3 nucleotide sequence: TGTGCCAGCAGCATTGACAGGGGATCACCCCTCCACTTT.

This clone showed up just a few times. The chain recombines TRBV6-5 with TRBJ1-1, with D possibly being TRBD1 (5 bases). With 3 bases removed from V and 7 bases from J, the gap between germline ends came to 15 bases. The CDR3 spans 14 residues. Germline lookup yields CDR1 MNHEY and CDR2 SVGAGI. DNA of the CDR3: TGTGCCAGCAGTTATTCTCAGGGAATGAGTGAAGCTTTCTTT. This encodes CASSYSQGMSEAFF.

The V call is TRBV12-3 or TRBV12-4, the J call TRBJ1-4, with a tentative D call TRBD1 (5 bases). This CDR3 is built from 13 residues. The ends were cut back, 5 bases at V and 7 bases at J, with 11 bases in the middle. The CDR3 loop reads CASSRGVFEKLFF. CDR3 coding DNA: TGTGCCAGCAGTCGGGGGGTATTTGAAAAACTGTTTTTT.

The chain combines TRBV9 with TRBJ2-1, with D unclear. The CDR3 extends over 13 amino acids. Deletions cut 0 bases from V and 7 bases from J, with 8 bases between. Germline V gives CDR1 SGDLS, CDR2 YYNGEE. CDR3 sequence reads: CASSVGIWNEQFF. CDR3 coding DNA: TGTGCCAGCAGCGTAGGAATTTGGAATGAGCAGTTCTTC.

This chain uses TRBV30 with TRBJ1-1; 7 nucleotides match TRBD1. The CDR3 covers 11 residues. Germline V gives CDR1 GTSNPN, CDR2 SVGIG (reference sequence). V lost 6 bases to trimming and J lost 4 bases; unmatched junction nucleotides: 2. For the CDR3, the DNA is TGTGCCTGTGGACAGGTCACTGAAGCTTTCTTT. This encodes CACGQVTEAFF.

The chain joins TRBV1 to TRBJ2-7. TRBV1 is an annotated pseudogene. The CDR3 contains 14 residues. The CDR3 DNA reads as TGCACCAGCAGCCAGGCCCGGACCACCTACGAGCAGTACTTC. Protein sequence: CTSSQARTTYEQYF.

V usage is TRBV11-2 and J usage is TRBJ1-1, with D possibly matching TRBD1 (5 bases). The V gene's germline CDR1 is SGHAT and CDR2 FQNNGV. The CDR3 runs to 13 residues. Trimming shortened V by 1 base and J by 3 bases, and 6 bases separated the two germline ends. CDR3 in DNA: TGTGCCAGCAGCTTAGCAGGGTACACTGAAGCTTTCTTT. The encoded protein is CASSLAGYTEAFF.

This chain uses TRBV7-8 with TRBJ1-1; 8 bases are a match to TRBD1. The CDR3 is 17 residues long. V was clipped by 1 base and J by 3 bases; unmatched bases: 10. The germline V gene encodes CDR1 SGHVS and CDR2 FQNEAQ. The CDR3 DNA sequence: TGTGCCAGCAGCTTAGGAGGGCCAGGGGGCCGAGACACTGAAGCTTTCTTT. Translation: CASSLGGPGGRDTEAFF.

The genes are TRBV21-1 and TRBJ2-6; the table's TRBD1 call for D was not verified on the DNA. TRBV21-1 is deemed a pseudogene. The CDR3 runs to 13 residues. DNA for the CDR3: TGTGCCACGGATCCGGACAGGGCCAACGTCCTGACTTTC. This codes for CATDPDRANVLTF.

The chain uses TRBV3-1 (or the pseudogene TRBV3-2) and TRBJ1-1, with D possibly TRBD1 on 6 matching bases. CDR1 and CDR2 from the germline V gene are LGHDT and YNNKEL (reference sequence). The CDR3 loop spans 14 amino acids. Between the trimmed V and J ends, which lost 4 bases and 4 bases, there was a span of 13 bases. The CDR3 here is CASSLHRGATEAFF. CDR3 sequence (DNA): TGTGCCAGCAGCCTACATCGGGGGGCCACTGAAGCTTTCTTT.

The chain carries TRBV5-1 and TRBJ2-2; weak D call: TRBD1 (5 bases). Germline CDR1 SGHRS, CDR2 YFSETQ. The V and J ends lost 2 bases and 6 bases respectively, with 11 bases between them. This CDR3 has 14 amino acids. CDR3 sequence reads: CASSLGVSPGELFF. CDR3 in DNA: TGCGCCAGCAGCTTAGGGGTGTCACCCGGGGAGCTGTTTTTT.

The rearrangement uses TRBV5-4 and TRBJ1-1, with unresolved D. Germline V gene lookup returns CDR1 SGHNT and CDR2 YYREEE (reference sequence). This CDR3 has 16 amino acids. V shed 2 bases and J shed 3 bases, with 17 bases lying between them. This chain's CDR3 is CASSFFEHYGDTEAFF. The CDR3 coding sequence is TGTGCCAGCAGCTTTTTCGAGCATTACGGGGACACTGAAGCTTTCTTT.

The chain joins TRBV5-6 to TRBJ1-2; unclear D gene. Germline V lookup: CDR1 SGHDT, CDR2 YYEEEE. The germline V and J ends were trimmed by 3 bases and 5 bases, with 11 bases remaining between them. The CDR3 covers 13 residues. The CDR3 region has the DNA TGTGCCAGCAGCTCGGCAGCGGTATATGGCTACACCTTC. Protein sequence: CASSSAAVYGYTF.

This clone was seen only once. V and J are TRBV30 and TRBJ2-3, with 10 bases identical to TRBD2. The ends lost 2 bases at V and 5 bases at J; junction bases unmatched: 10. Germline V gene lookup returns CDR1 GTSNPN and CDR2 SVGIG (reference sequence). The CDR3 totals 16 residues. CDR3 amino acids: CAWSTKTSGRIDTQYF. For the CDR3, the DNA is TGTGCCTGGAGTACAAAGACTAGCGGGCGGATAGATACGCAGTATTTT.

The CDR3 coding sequence is TGTGCCAGCAGCCCTAGCGGAGATACGCAGTATTTT. Translated, it gives CASSPSGDTQYF. This sequence joins TRBV7-9 and TRBJ2-3; TRBD2 matches at 7 bases. V lost 5 bases, J lost 5 bases, and 1 base stayed unmatched. The CDR3 has 12 amino acids. Germline lookup yields CDR1 SEHNR and CDR2 FQNEAQ (reference sequence).

The chain is built from TRBV5-4 and TRBJ1-2, with D maybe TRBD1 (5 bases). The germline V gene encodes CDR1 SGHNT and CDR2 YYREEE (reference sequence). This CDR3 is 14 amino acids long. V shed 0 bases and J shed 4 bases, with 10 bases lying between them. CDR3 protein: CASSLGSGIYGYTF. The CDR3 DNA reads as TGTGCCAGCAGCTTGGGTTCAGGGATCTATGGCTACACCTTC.

V is TRBV12-3 or TRBV12-4 and J is TRBJ1-3; D gene unclear. This CDR3 has 11 amino acids. The V end lost 6 bases, the J end lost 13 bases, and 13 bases lay between the germline ends. CDR3 region: CASSWSGGIYF. DNA for the CDR3: TGTGCCAGCAGCTGGTCTGGCGGGATATATTTT.

The chain is built from TRBV5-1 and TRBJ2-7; 13 nucleotides align to TRBD2. Looked up from germline, CDR1 is SGHRS and CDR2 is YFSETQ. The CDR3 runs 15 residues. Trimming at V came to 2 bases and at J to 2 bases, leaving 1 base not matched to a gene. The chain's CDR3 is CASSFTSGGAYEQYF. In nucleotides, the CDR3 is TGCGCCAGCAGCTTTACTAGCGGGGGGGCCTACGAGCAGTACTTC.

This clone was recorded a few times. The V call is TRBV18, the J call TRBJ1-1; D is uncertain. This CDR3 spans 12 amino acids. Trimming took 2 bases from V and 3 from J, leaving 4 bases between them. Germline CDR1 is KGHSH and CDR2 is LQKENI. CDR3 sequence: CASSPTDTEAFF. The CDR3, as DNA: TGTGCCAGCTCACCAACTGACACTGAAGCTTTCTTT.

This clone came up once. This chain connects TRBV30 to TRBJ2-1, with a possible D match to TRBD1 (6 bases). The CDR3 covers 13 residues. V shed 7 bases and J shed 9 bases, with 19 bases lying between them. Germline CDR1 and CDR2: GTSNPN and SVGIG (reference sequence). The DNA of the CDR3 is TGTGCCTTGTTGCGAGGGGGTGGGAGTGAGCAGTTCTTC. Translated: CALLRGGGSEQFF.

The rearrangement uses TRBV3-1 (or the pseudogene TRBV3-2) and TRBJ1-2, with D possibly TRBD1 on 5 matching bases. Germline CDR1 LGHDT, CDR2 YNNKEL (reference sequence). The CDR3 spans 15 residues. V lost 4 bases and J 4 bases, leaving 16 bases between the germline ends. The CDR3 sequence: CASSRREGGTYGYTF. CDR3 DNA sequence: TGTGCCAGCAGCCGACGGGAGGGTGGGACCTATGGCTACACCTTC.

This clone has only a few counts. V usage is TRBV2 and J usage is TRBJ1-5; no clear D gene. This CDR3 has 12 residues. V was cut by 1 base and J by 9 bases, with 7 bases left in between. In germline, CDR1 is SNHLY, CDR2 FYNNEI. The CDR3 DNA follows: TGTGCCAGCAGTGAAGGTGAGGGGCCCCAGCATTTT. Protein sequence: CASSEGEGPQHF.